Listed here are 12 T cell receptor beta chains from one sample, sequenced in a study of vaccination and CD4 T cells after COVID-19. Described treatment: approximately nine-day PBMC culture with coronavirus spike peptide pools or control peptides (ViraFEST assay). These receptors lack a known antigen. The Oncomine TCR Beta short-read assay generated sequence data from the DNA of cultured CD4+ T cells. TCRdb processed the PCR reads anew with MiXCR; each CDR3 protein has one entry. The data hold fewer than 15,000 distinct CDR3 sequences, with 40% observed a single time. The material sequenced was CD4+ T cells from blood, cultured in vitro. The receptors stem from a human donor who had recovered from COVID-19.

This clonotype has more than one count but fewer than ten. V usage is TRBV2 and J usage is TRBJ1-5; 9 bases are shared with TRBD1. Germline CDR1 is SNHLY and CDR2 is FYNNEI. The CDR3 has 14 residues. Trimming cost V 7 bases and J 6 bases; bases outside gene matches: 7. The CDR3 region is CASNAGQGGQPQHF. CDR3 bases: TGTGCCAGCAACGCGGGACAGGGCGGTCAGCCCCAGCATTTT.

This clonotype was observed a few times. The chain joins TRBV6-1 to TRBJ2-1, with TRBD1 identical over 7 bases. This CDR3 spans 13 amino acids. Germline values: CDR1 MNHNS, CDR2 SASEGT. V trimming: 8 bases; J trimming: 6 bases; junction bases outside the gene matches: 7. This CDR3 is CASRDSPANEQFF. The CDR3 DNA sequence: TGTGCCAGCCGGGACAGCCCCGCCAATGAGCAGTTCTTC.

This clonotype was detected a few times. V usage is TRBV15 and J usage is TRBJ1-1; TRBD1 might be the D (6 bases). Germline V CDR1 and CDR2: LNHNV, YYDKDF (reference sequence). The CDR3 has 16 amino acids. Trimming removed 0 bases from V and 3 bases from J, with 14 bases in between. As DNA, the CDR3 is TGTGCCACCAGCAGAGATCGAAGGGGGAGGGACACTGAAGCTTTCTTT. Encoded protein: CATSRDRRGRDTEAFF.

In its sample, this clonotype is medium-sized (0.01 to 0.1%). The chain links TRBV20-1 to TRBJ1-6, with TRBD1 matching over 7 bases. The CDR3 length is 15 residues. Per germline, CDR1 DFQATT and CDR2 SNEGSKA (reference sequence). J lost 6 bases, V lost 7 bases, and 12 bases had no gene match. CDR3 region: CSGKEGTAFNSPLHF. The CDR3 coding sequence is TGCAGTGGCAAAGAGGGGACAGCTTTTAATTCACCCCTCCACTTT.

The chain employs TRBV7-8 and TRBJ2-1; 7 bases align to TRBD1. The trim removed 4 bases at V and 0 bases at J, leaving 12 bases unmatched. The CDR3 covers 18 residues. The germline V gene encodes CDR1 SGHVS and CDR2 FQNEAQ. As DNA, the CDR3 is TGTGCCAGCAGCTATGATAACAGGGGCTCGAGCTCCTACAATGAGCAGTTCTTC. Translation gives CASSYDNRGSSSYNEQFF.

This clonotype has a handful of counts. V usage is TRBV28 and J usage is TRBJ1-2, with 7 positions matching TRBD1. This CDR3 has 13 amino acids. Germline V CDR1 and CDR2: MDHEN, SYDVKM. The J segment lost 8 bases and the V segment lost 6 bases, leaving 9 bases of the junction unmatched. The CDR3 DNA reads TGTGCCAGCAGGTTACAGGGGTTGGAAGGCTACACCTTC. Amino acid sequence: CASRLQGLEGYTF.

This chain's CDR3 is CASSDGRAPDTQYF. As DNA, the CDR3 is TGTGCCAGCAGCGATGGCAGGGCCCCAGATACGCAGTATTTT. The chain employs TRBV9 and TRBJ2-3, with a weak D call TRBD1 (5 bases). CDR1 and CDR2 from the germline V gene are SGDLS and YYNGEE. Trimming shortened V by 3 bases and J by 4 bases, and 12 bases separated the two germline ends. This CDR3 contains 14 residues.

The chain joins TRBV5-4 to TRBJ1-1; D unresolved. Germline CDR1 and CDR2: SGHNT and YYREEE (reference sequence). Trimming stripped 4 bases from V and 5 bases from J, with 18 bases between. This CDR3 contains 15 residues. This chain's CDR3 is CASSGGGPLETEAFF. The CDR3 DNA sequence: TGTGCCAGCAGCGGCGGCGGGCCCCTGGAGACTGAAGCTTTCTTT.

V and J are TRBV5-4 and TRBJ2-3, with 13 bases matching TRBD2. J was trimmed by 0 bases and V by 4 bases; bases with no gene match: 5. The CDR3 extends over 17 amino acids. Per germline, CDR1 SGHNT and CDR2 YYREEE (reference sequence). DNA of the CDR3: TGTGCCAGCAGCCCAGGACTAGCGGGGGCTAGCACAGATACGCAGTATTTT. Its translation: CASSPGLAGASTDTQYF.

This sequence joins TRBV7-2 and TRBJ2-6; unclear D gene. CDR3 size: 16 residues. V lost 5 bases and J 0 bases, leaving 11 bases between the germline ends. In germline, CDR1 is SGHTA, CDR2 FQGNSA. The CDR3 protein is CASSPVIPSGANVLTF. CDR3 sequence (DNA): TGTGCCAGCAGCCCCGTGATTCCCTCTGGGGCCAACGTCCTGACTTTC.

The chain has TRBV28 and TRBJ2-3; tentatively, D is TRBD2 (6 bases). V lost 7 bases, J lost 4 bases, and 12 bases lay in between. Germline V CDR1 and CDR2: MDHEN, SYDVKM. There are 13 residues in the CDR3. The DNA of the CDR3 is TGTGCCAGCAAGTCGGGAGCCCCAGATACGCAGTATTTT. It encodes CASKSGAPDTQYF.

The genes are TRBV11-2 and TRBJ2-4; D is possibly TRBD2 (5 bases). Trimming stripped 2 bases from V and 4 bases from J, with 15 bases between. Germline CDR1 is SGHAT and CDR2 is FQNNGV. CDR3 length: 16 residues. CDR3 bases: TGTGCCAGCAGCTTAATAGGGCAAAGGAGGAAAAACATTCAGTACTTC. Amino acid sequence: CASSLIGQRRKNIQYF.